Listed here is a single TCR beta chain. Its antigen is unknown. Per-base quality was not reported, and no clone a single base away is much larger than it. Compared with germline, V lacks 8 bases and J lacks 2 bases; bases without a gene match: 10. CDR1 is given as MNHNS and CDR2 as SASEGT, both from the germline V gene. The CDR3 covers 15 residues, taking in both the cysteine and the phenylalanine. The CDR3 DNA has 45 bases and is translated from base 1. This specimen comes from a study of cytomegalovirus exposure and HLA in healthy donors (dated by TCRdb to 2017 to 2019). With regard to the full study: According to an earlier analysis of 587 of the donors, 150 million to 200 million T cells yielded 95 million to 140 million unique TCR beta sequences and less than 300 Gb of sequence data. Typing coverage varied by locus: about 629-630 donors for A, B, C, DRB1 and DQB1; around 560 for DQA1; more than 600 for DPA1; some 470 for DPB1. Across about 370 genotyped donors of the cohort, an average of roughly 200,000 unique TCR beta nucleotide sequences per donor were sequenced, and roughly 20% of those sequences were non-productive. Every repertoire in the discovery cohort had been generated on one and the same sequencing platform. Rather than drawing on any new phenotypic data, the later analysis identified candidate immune exposures from TCR beta sequences and the way those sequences occurred across donors. Of the roughly 400 genotyped donors, around 81% fell in the genetic ancestry cluster associated with self-reported Caucasian donors. The study used immunosequencing to profile the T cell repertoires of under 700 subjects and linked those repertoires to cytomegalovirus serostatus. To study patterns of TCR occurrence, a later analysis re-analyzed previously published TCR beta repertoires from around 660 donors and added high-resolution HLA genotyping. Donor age, sex, ethnicity and CMV serostatus were compiled alongside the repertoire data. In addition to the first cohort of approximately 670 subjects, a separate validation cohort of some 120 different subjects was used. In an earlier analysis of 587 of the donors, high-throughput TCR beta sequencing was used to judge whether each TCR beta V gene segment behaved as functional or pseudogenic. HLA typing covered class I and class II loci at four-digit resolution. Because of strong linkage in the cohort, roughly five DR-DQ haplotypes were treated as single units for association and clustering. An early release that covered about 640 HLA-typed donors contained approximately 290 gigabases of sequencing data and 65 million to 100 million unique TCR sequences. The study was designed to test whether signatures of past pathogen exposure could be identified by cataloging public T cell receptors. To predict cytomegalovirus infection status, the study combined high-throughput TCR immunosequencing, statistical association of individual TCRs with disease status, and machine learning. Genome-wide SNP genotypes for about three fifths of the 666 donors were used in a later genetic analysis, which treated that subset as a discovery cohort. Broader findings and caveats from the paper: In an earlier analysis of approximately 600 of the donors, most TCR beta V segments were observed in productive rearrangements about 87% or about 30% of the time, broadly matching IMGT annotations. Some IMGT-functional V segments, including TRBV6-2 and TRBV6-3, could not be distinguished by the 87-base-pair reads and were therefore excluded. The classifier was reported to diagnose cytomegalovirus status with high specificity and sensitivity in both the original cohort and the validation cohort. A later genetic analysis associated a missense DCLRE1C variant with V-gene and J-gene trimming of TCR beta chains, and an independent cohort replicated the association. A later analysis found that most CMV-associated TCR beta chains appeared HLA-restricted, with HLA associations seemingly driven largely by CMV exposure. A further reported finding was that TCR beta sequences accurately predicted the HLA-A and HLA-B alleles for most subjects in the first cohort. Most TCR sequences were observed very rarely across donors, whereas some public TCRs were present in many individuals. In a later analysis, the rate of TCR association differed among HLA loci, with DRB1 alleles having the most associated TCRs and HLA-C alleles having the fewest. According to a later genetic analysis, donors in an Asian-associated ancestry cluster had fewer N-insertions in productive TCRs than the roughly 700-donor mean. In a later analysis, HLA-associated TCR beta chains were found to be more clonally expanded and to have lower generation probabilities than equally common non-associated chains. Because HLA typing was unavailable for some donors at each locus, only the typed subset was used in association tests. Assigning TCR associations to individual alleles was difficult when HLA alleles, especially DR and DQ, strongly co-occurred. The study listed 150 to 200 TCR beta chains as associated with cytomegalovirus. A cluster of highly shared sequence variants was judged likely to represent a technical artifact of the sequencing pipeline. For the cohort, immune exposure information was limited to CMV serostatus. Specific HLA alleles were associated with some 15,000 TCR beta sequences at a false discovery rate of 0.05 in a later analysis. In a later analysis, several top co-occurrence clusters were reported to appear linked to parvovirus B19, influenza, CMV and Epstein-Barr virus. In this cohort, only TCR beta chains were sequenced, and detectable features were limited by the absence of alpha or paired-chain data. The authors suggested that the approach could potentially be generalized to other disease states and immunological phenotypes. Three of the identified cytomegalovirus-associated TCR beta chains were confirmed in vitro to be specific for cytomegalovirus antigens. Presence/absence analyses assumed roughly uniform sequencing depth across donors, an assumption that may not hold. Because counts were too low, roughly 16 rarely observed V segments, including chromosome 9 orphons, were excluded from the earlier analysis of some 540 of the donors. Correlated functional status among segregating V segments might reflect linkage disequilibrium, but an unknown experimental factor could not be ruled out.

The cohort was made up of under 800 healthy bone marrow donors. At the time of sampling, every cohort member was nominally healthy, though immune exposures that went unrecorded were likely present. The donor tested CMV seropositive, placing the donor among the 289 seropositive members of the cohort. A peripheral blood sample was provided by each donor, and peripheral blood mononuclear cells were used for TCR beta sequencing. The Qiagen DNeasy Blood Extraction Kit was used to extract genomic DNA from the blood cell samples. Receptor libraries were prepared by the immunoSEQ multiplex PCR assay. For the multiplex PCR, a mixture combining 60 forward primers for TCR Vbeta segments and 13 reverse primers for TCR Jbeta segments was used. Amplification of the CDR3 region of rearranged TCR beta genes was performed with a multiplex PCR assay on genomic DNA. On the Illumina HiSeq System, the amplified TCR beta libraries were sequenced as 87-base-pair reads. In the authors' own workflow: Across the 670 or so repertoires, a later analysis counted around 80 million unique TCR beta chains, roughly 11 million of which were shared by at least two donors. Raw reads were error-corrected and collapsed into unique sequences by a nearest-neighbor algorithm in which closely related sequences were merged to remove PCR and sequencing errors. To assign V, D and J gene segments, CDR3 sequences were aligned to IMGT reference sequences. For a sequence to be retained, a match of at least six nucleotides was required to both a V gene segment and a J gene segment. Rearrangements were classified as productive when the CDR3 lacked stop codons and remained in frame with V and J, and all other rearrangements were classified as non-productive. Following IMGT convention, CDR3 was defined as the stretch from the second conserved V-encoded cysteine to the conserved J-encoded phenylalanine. In an earlier analysis of 587 of the donors, sequences lacking an unambiguous match to a single V gene segment were excluded. In an earlier analysis of some 590 of the donors, a V segment was called functional when productive rearrangements were above 56.7%, and segregating when the standard deviation between donors exceeded 5%. A statistical classification framework was developed to diagnose cytomegalovirus status using the catalog of TCR beta chain sequences. In a later analysis, TCR nucleotide sequences were compared against IMGT/GENE-DB human TR gene sequences so that V and J genes could be assigned. A later analysis assigned CDR3 sequences and most-parsimonious VDJ recombination scenarios with the TCRdist pipeline. In a later analysis, every TCR beta chain was defined by the combination of its CDR3 amino acid sequence and its V-gene family, and reads without a unique V-gene family were dropped. In a later analysis, fewer than 650 highly shared, low-generation-probability nucleotide sequences were removed to address suspected cross-contamination and a sequencing artifact. For each public chain, a later analysis derived a clonal expansion index from normalized ranks of inferred template counts within each repertoire. A later analysis computed generation probabilities with a VDJ recombination model fitted to out-of-frame rearrangements, and checked the results against IGoR. In a later analysis, TCR-TCR, TCR-HLA and TCR-CMV co-occurrence was scored with hypergeometric tests, and a repertoire-size bias correction was applied to TCR pairs. To estimate false discovery rates, a later analysis permuted the HLA or CMV assignments 20 times. In a later analysis, co-occurring TCRs were grouped using DBSCAN, with TCRdist sequence similarity added in when clustering inside HLA-allele-positive subsets. Co-occurrence clustering excluded repertoires with fewer than 30,000 or more than 120,000 public chains, plus five with anomalous nucleotide sharing. TCRdb carries this immuneACCESS record with in-frame sequences only. Its versions omit some clonotypes, under half of them owing to an unresolved V gene in the studies checked, with the rest unexplained. The V and J calls and clone size were taken over from that table, and D and trimming were inferred from the DNA. The sample includes approximately 150,000 clones, with 75% observed a single time. The ten largest clones capture around 11% of the sample.

This TCR was sampled from a young man in good health and CMV-seropositive. Sequenced: PBMCs. The chain was built from TRBV6-1 and TRBJ2-7; the junction holds 9 bases that match TRBD1. The CDR3 corresponds to CASSLGQGRTYEQYF. The sequenced DNA: TGTGCCAGCTCTCTCGGACAGGGGAGGACCTACGAGCAGTACTTC.